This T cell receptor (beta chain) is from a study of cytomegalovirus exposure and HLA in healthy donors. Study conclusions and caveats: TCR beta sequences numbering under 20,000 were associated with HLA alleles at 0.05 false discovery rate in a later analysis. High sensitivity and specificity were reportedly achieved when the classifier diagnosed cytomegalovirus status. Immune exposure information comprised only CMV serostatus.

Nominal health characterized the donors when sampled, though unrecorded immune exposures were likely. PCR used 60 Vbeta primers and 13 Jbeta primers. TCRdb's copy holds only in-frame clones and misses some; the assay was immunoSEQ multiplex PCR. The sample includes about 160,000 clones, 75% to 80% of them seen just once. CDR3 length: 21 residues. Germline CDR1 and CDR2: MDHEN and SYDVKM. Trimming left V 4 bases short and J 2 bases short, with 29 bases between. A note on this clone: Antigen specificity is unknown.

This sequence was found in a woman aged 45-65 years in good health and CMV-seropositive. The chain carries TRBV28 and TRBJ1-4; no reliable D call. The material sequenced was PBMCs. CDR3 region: CASSSLDPGGDVLSTNEKLFF. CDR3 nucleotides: TGTGCCAGCAGTTCTTTAGATCCGGGCGGGGATGTTCTCTCCACTAATGAAAAACTGTTTTTT.